The 19 T cell receptor beta chains presented below share a single source sample, sequenced in a study of OX40 agonist ivuxolimab in advanced cancers. TCRdb's table, derived via immunoSEQ multiplex PCR, lists solely in-frame clones and lacks some. This repertoire shows some 82,000 clones, 70% to 90% found once; its top ten account for about 0.8%. The starting material was CD4+ or CD8+ T cells sorted from blood, obtained in a trial of the OX40 agonist ivuxolimab. Receptors were obtained from an adult with an advanced solid tumor such as melanoma, head and neck, liver or kidney cancer.

The chain couples TRBV7-9 to TRBJ2-1; a weak D match, TRBD1 (5 bases). The V gene's germline CDR1 is SEHNR and CDR2 FQNEAQ (reference sequence). CDR3 length equals 16 residues. V was clipped by 6 bases and J by 2 bases, with 17 bases between them. Here the CDR3 reads CASSPPKTATYNEQFF. The CDR3 nucleotides read TGTGCCAGCAGTCCCCCGAAGACAGCGACCTACAATGAGCAGTTCTTC.

A word on this clone: This sample includes further DNA sequences coding for the same CDR3. The chain recombines TRBV18 with TRBJ1-5; 9 positions match TRBD1. Germline values: CDR1 KGHSH, CDR2 LQKENI. This CDR3 has 16 amino acids. V shed 0 bases and J 2 bases; nucleotides not matched to a gene: 2. CDR3 loop: CASSPPGQGGNQPQHF. CDR3 DNA sequence: TGTGCCAGCTCACCACCGGGACAGGGAGGCAATCAGCCCCAGCATTTT.

The CDR3 nucleotides are TGTGCCAGCAGCTTAGTCCGGTCCACTGAAGCTTTCTTT. Encoded protein: CASSLVRSTEAFF. The genes are TRBV11-2 and TRBJ1-1, with no clear D. The V end was cut by 1 base, the J end by 4 bases, with 7 bases between. The CDR3 has 13 residues. CDR1 and CDR2 (germline): SGHAT, FQNNGV.

This clone has only one observation. V usage is TRBV5-1 and J usage is TRBJ1-4; no definite D call. Between the trimmed V and J ends, which lost 3 bases and 4 bases, there was a span of 7 bases. Germline V lookup: CDR1 SGHRS, CDR2 YFSETQ. There are 13 residues in the CDR3. CDR3 DNA sequence: TGCGCCAGCAGCTGGACGGGTAATGAAAAACTGTTTTTT. This sequence encodes CASSWTGNEKLFF.

This chain connects TRBV7-3 to TRBJ2-7; 7 nucleotides agree with TRBD1. CDR1 and CDR2 from the germline V gene are SGHTA and FQGTGA. With V trimmed by 0 bases and J by 7 bases, 6 bases remained unmatched. This CDR3 spans 14 amino acids. CDR3 in DNA: TGTGCCAGCAGCTTAACCGACAGGGTTGGAGAGCAGTACTTC. Translating it yields CASSLTDRVGEQYF.

This clone was found a few times. J is TRBJ1-3 and V is TRBV11-2; weak D call: TRBD1 (5 bases). The CDR3 loop spans 14 amino acids. The V end lost 4 bases, the J end lost 2 bases, and 9 bases lay between the germline ends. From germline, CDR1 is SGHAT and CDR2 FQNNGV. This CDR3 reads CASSWGFAGNTIYF. The DNA for the CDR3 is TGTGCCAGCAGCTGGGGCTTTGCTGGAAACACCATATATTTT.

The table lists this clone with a count of one. The V call is TRBV7-2, the J call TRBJ2-7, with D perhaps matching TRBD2 (6 bases). Germline V gene data show CDR1 as SGHTA and CDR2 as FQGNSA. The CDR3 is 14 amino acids. V lost 1 base, J lost 3 bases, and 10 bases lay in between. The CDR3 here is CASSLETGDYEQYF. CDR3 bases: TGTGCCAGCAGCTTAGAGACGGGGGACTACGAGCAGTACTTC.

The genes are TRBV10-3 and TRBJ2-3, with D possibly matching TRBD2 (6 bases). This CDR3 is 13 amino acids long. V was shortened by 4 bases and J by 6 bases, with 11 bases between the two germline ends. Germline assignment: CDR1 ENHRY and CDR2 SYGVKD. The CDR3 spells CAISGRLVDTQYF. The CDR3 DNA is TGTGCCATCAGTGGTAGACTAGTGGATACGCAGTATTTT.

The chain combines TRBV5-4 with TRBJ2-2; no clear D. Germline loops: CDR1 SGHNT, CDR2 YYREEE (reference sequence). The V and J ends lost 4 bases and 7 bases respectively, with 8 bases between them. This CDR3 comprises 12 residues. The CDR3 reads CASSPVGGELFF. The DNA of the CDR3 is TGTGCCAGCAGCCCCGTAGGCGGGGAGCTGTTTTTT.

V gene TRBV19 combines with J gene TRBJ2-5, with D possibly called TRBD1 or TRBD2 (5 bases each). The germline CDR1 and CDR2 sequences are LNHDA and SQIVND (reference sequence). The CDR3 has 14 amino acids. Trimming shortened V by 3 bases and J by 3 bases, and 11 bases separated the two germline ends. CDR3 amino acids: CASSIGTAKETQYF. CDR3 DNA sequence: TGTGCCAGTAGTATTGGGACGGCTAAAGAGACCCAGTACTTC. The full variable domain, rest sourced from reference TRBV19 and TRBJ2-5, is DGGITQSPKYLFRKEGQNVTLSCEQNLNHDAMYWYRQDPGQGLRLIYYSQIVNDFQKGDIAEGYSVSREKKESFPLTVTSAQKNPTAFYLCASSIGTAKETQYFGPGTRLLVL.

This chain uses TRBV18 with TRBJ1-1; weak D call: TRBD1 (6 bases). The CDR3 has 14 residues. Germline CDR1 reads KGHSH; CDR2 reads LQKENI. The ends were cut back, 5 bases at V and 6 bases at J, with 16 bases in the middle. The CDR3 DNA reads as TGTGCCAGCTCAAGGGAGGACAGACGGCCTGAAGCTTTCTTT. Translated: CASSREDRRPEAFF.

The CDR3 reads CASSSVPGQGATEAFF. CDR3 DNA sequence: TGCGCCAGCAGCTCGGTTCCGGGACAGGGGGCAACTGAAGCTTTCTTT. The chain couples TRBV5-1 to TRBJ1-1, with 12 bases that match TRBD1. Trimming took 3 bases from V and 5 from J; bases not matched to a gene: 8. This CDR3 spans 16 amino acids. Germline CDR1 SGHRS, CDR2 YFSETQ.

The rearrangement joins TRBV9 to TRBJ2-2; the D gene is possibly TRBD1 (6 bases). Germline V gene data show CDR1 as SGDLS and CDR2 as YYNGEE. This CDR3 region has 14 residues. Trimming took off 4 bases at V and 6 bases at J, with 13 bases between the two ends. The CDR3 DNA reads as TGTGCCAGCAGCCTGGTAGGGGGTGCCGGGGAGCTGTTTTTT. Translated: CASSLVGGAGELFF.

This rearrangement joins TRBV30 to TRBJ1-5; tentative D call: TRBD1 (5 bases). This CDR3 contains 13 residues. CDR1 is GTSNPN, CDR2 SVGIG, per germline (reference sequence). V shed 5 bases and J shed 2 bases, with 10 bases lying between them. In nucleotides, the CDR3 is TGTGCCTGGGCACGGGGCGGCAATCAGCCCCAGCATTTT. This codes for CAWARGGNQPQHF.

The chain employs TRBV7-2 and TRBJ1-2, with a weak D call TRBD1 (5 bases). V dropped 2 bases and J dropped 4 bases, with 17 bases sitting between them. The CDR3 spans 16 residues. Germline CDR1 reads SGHTA; CDR2 reads FQGNSA. CDR3 coding DNA: TGTGCCAGCAGCTTAAGGACAAGCAATCTACTCTATGGCTACACCTTC. Encoded protein: CASSLRTSNLLYGYTF.

J is TRBJ2-5 and V is TRBV7-2; TRBD2 aligns across 9 bases. V lost 1 base and J lost 5; bases outside the gene matches: 8. This CDR3 region has 16 residues. Germline CDR1 SGHTA, CDR2 FQGNSA. DNA of the CDR3: TGTGCCAGCAGCTTAGATTCAGCGGGAGGTCGGGAGACCCAGTACTTC. Its translation is CASSLDSAGGRETQYF.

This chain uses TRBV5-1 with TRBJ2-2, with 8 bases fitting TRBD1. Germline CDR1 reads SGHRS; CDR2 reads YFSETQ. The CDR3 consists of 15 residues. V was clipped by 0 bases and J by 6 bases; unmatched bases: 4. In DNA, the CDR3 is TGCGCCAGCAGCTTGGGGACAGGGTTCGCCGGGGAGCTGTTTTTT. Protein product: CASSLGTGFAGELFF.

This clone is a singleton in its sample. V and J are TRBV7-2 and TRBJ2-5; 9 nucleotides agree with TRBD1. There are 14 residues in the CDR3. Germline CDR1 SGHTA, CDR2 FQGNSA. The trim removed 4 bases at V and 7 bases at J, leaving 7 bases unmatched. The chain's CDR3 is CASSSGTGSWTQYF. CDR3 nucleotides: TGTGCCAGCAGCTCCGGGACAGGGTCTTGGACCCAGTACTTC. Together with reference TRBV7-2 and TRBJ2-5, the CDR3 gives the full variable domain: GAGVSQSPSNKVTEKGKDVELRCDPISGHTALYWYRQSLGQGLEFLIYFQGNSAPDKSGLPSDRFSAERTGGSVSTLTIQRTQQEDSAVYLCASSSGTGSWTQYFGPGTRLLVL.

The genes are TRBV5-6 and TRBJ1-5, with a possible D match to TRBD1 (5 bases). The germline gives CDR1 SGHDT, CDR2 YYEEEE. V shed 4 bases and J shed 4 bases, with 15 bases lying between them. The CDR3 runs to 15 residues. In DNA, the CDR3 is TGTGCCAGCAGCCCCGCGACGGGGGGGAATCAGCCCCAGCATTTT. This translates into CASSPATGGNQPQHF.